This passage covers 25 T cell receptor beta chains from one sample sequenced in a study of cytomegalovirus exposure and HLA in healthy donors. Profiling relied on immunoSEQ multiplex PCR, and the TCRdb table lists in-frame clones only, not all of them. Among over 80,000 clones listed, approximately 81% were seen once. Sequencing was carried out using PBMCs. The receptors derive from a man younger than 30 in good health and CMV-seropositive.

This rearrangement joins TRBV5-1 to TRBJ2-6; D is uncertain. The CDR3 has 15 residues. The germline gives CDR1 SGHRS, CDR2 YFSETQ. V was trimmed by 0 bases and J by 1 base, leaving 5 bases between them. The DNA of the CDR3 is TGCGCCAGCAGCTTGGTCGGTTCTGGGGCCAACGTCCTGACTTTC. Residues: CASSLVGSGANVLTF. Together with reference TRBV5-1 and TRBJ2-6, the CDR3 gives the full variable domain: KAGVTQTPRYLIKTRGQQVTLSCSPISGHRSVSWYQQTPGQGLQFLFEYFSETQRNKGNFPGRFSGRQFSNSRSEMNVSTLELGDSALYLCASSLVGSGANVLTFGAGSRLTVL.

The chain combines TRBV6-5 with TRBJ2-7; 13 positions match TRBD2. Germline values: CDR1 MNHEY, CDR2 SVGAGI. The CDR3 covers 15 residues. Trimming cost V 4 bases and J 6 bases; bases outside gene matches: 6. As DNA, the CDR3 is TGTGCCAGCAGTTTACTAGCGGGAGGGCAAACCGAGCAGTACGTC. This translates into CASSLLAGGQTEQYV.

The chain uses TRBV30 and TRBJ1-1; 7 bases map to TRBD1. V lost 6 bases and J lost 5; bases outside the gene matches: 12. This CDR3 contains 14 residues. Germline CDR1 GTSNPN, CDR2 SVGIG (reference sequence). CDR3 residues: CACGTAWFKTEAFF. The CDR3 coding sequence is TGTGCCTGCGGGACAGCATGGTTTAAGACTGAAGCTTTCTTT.

CDR3 in amino acids: CASSLVGGRETQYF. In nucleotides, the CDR3 is TGTGCCAGCAGCCTTGTTGGAGGGAGAGAGACCCAGTACTTC. V is TRBV6-5 and J is TRBJ2-5; possible D gene TRBD2, 6 bases. Germline V CDR1 and CDR2: MNHEY, SVGAGI. V gave up 6 bases and J gave up 4 bases, with 15 bases separating them. The CDR3 extends over 14 amino acids.

This sequence joins TRBV5-6 and TRBJ2-4, with a weak D call TRBD1 (6 bases). Looked up from germline, CDR1 is SGHDT and CDR2 is YYEEEE. CDR3 length: 14 amino acids. Trimming cost V 4 bases and J 5 bases, with 13 bases left between them. CDR3: CASSRPGHQNIQYF. The DNA of the CDR3 is TGTGCCAGCAGCCGACCGGGACATCAAAACATTCAGTACTTC.

The chain combines TRBV18 with TRBJ1-2, with TRBD1 as a possible D gene (5 bases). This CDR3 spans 16 amino acids. Looked up from germline, CDR1 is KGHSH and CDR2 is LQKENI. The V gene lost 4 bases and the J gene lost 8 bases, with 23 bases spanning the gap. CDR3 nucleotide sequence: TGTGCCAGCTCACTTCGAGAGAATGGGGGGATCGAGGGCTACACCTTC. This sequence encodes CASSLRENGGIEGYTF.

This clone was found a few times. This chain connects TRBV7-2 to TRBJ2-1; 10 bases are shared with TRBD2. V dropped 4 bases and J dropped 7; count of bases not matched to a gene: 7. The length of the CDR3 is 15 residues. From germline, CDR1 is SGHTA and CDR2 FQGNSA. For the CDR3, the DNA is TGTGCCAGCAGCTCCGGACTAGCGGTTAGGAATGAGCAGTTCTTC. It codes for CASSSGLAVRNEQFF. The full variable domain, its missing parts supplied by reference TRBV7-2 and TRBJ2-1, is GAGVSQSPSNKVTEKGKDVELRCDPISGHTALYWYRQSLGQGLEFLIYFQGNSAPDKSGLPSDRFSAERTGGSVSTLTIQRTQQEDSAVYLCASSSGLAVRNEQFFGPGTRLTVL.

The chain has TRBV7-8 and TRBJ2-3, with D maybe TRBD1 (6 bases). V lost 7 bases and J lost 2, with 22 bases in between. Germline CDR1 reads SGHVS; CDR2 reads FQNEAQ. There are 17 residues in the CDR3. CDR3 DNA: TGTGCCAGCACCCTCCCCCCGGGACACAAGCCCACAGATACGCAGTATTTT. This gives the protein CASTLPPGHKPTDTQYF. Full variable domain (remainder filled in from reference TRBV7-8 and TRBJ2-3): GAGVSQSPRYKVAKRGQDVALRCDPISGHVSLFWYQQALGQGPEFLTYFQNEAQLDKSGLPSDRFFAERPEGSVSTLKIQRTQQEDSAVYLCASTLPPGHKPTDTQYFGPGTRLTVL.

This CDR3 is CASRQYTGELFF. CDR3 coding DNA: TGTGCCAGCAGACAATACACCGGGGAGCTGTTTTTT. The V gene is TRBV27, the J gene TRBJ2-2, with D unclear. The ends were cut back, 6 bases at V and 3 bases at J, with 5 bases in the middle. CDR3 length: 12 amino acids. CDR1 and CDR2 from the germline V gene are MNHEY and SMNVEV (reference sequence).

The V call is TRBV5-6, the J call TRBJ1-5; D not resolved. V was shortened by 4 bases and J by 0 bases, with 8 bases between the two germline ends. This CDR3 has 14 residues. The germline V gene has CDR1 SGHDT and CDR2 YYEEEE. In DNA, the CDR3 is TGTGCCAGCAGCCTCATACATAGCAATCAGCCCCAGCATTTT. Its translation: CASSLIHSNQPQHF. Full variable domain (missing parts from reference TRBV5-6 and TRBJ1-5): DAGVTQSPTHLIKTRGQQVTLRCSPKSGHDTVSWYQQALGQGPQFIFQYYEEEERQRGNFPDRFSGHQFPNYSSELNVNALLLGDSALYLCASSLIHSNQPQHFGDGTRLSIL.

The rearrangement links TRBV6-1 to TRBJ2-7, with a tentative D call TRBD2 (6 bases). The germline V gene encodes CDR1 MNHNS and CDR2 SASEGT. Trimming left V 3 bases short and J 3 bases short, with 15 bases between. This CDR3 is built from 15 residues. CDR3 DNA: TGTGCCAGCAGTGAGTCGGGGACTCTCTTCTACGAGCAGTACTTC. The encoded protein is CASSESGTLFYEQYF.

The V call is TRBV5-8, the J call TRBJ2-5; 10 bases match TRBD2. V lost 4 bases, J lost 4 bases, and 7 bases stayed unmatched. This CDR3 region has 15 residues. Germline V gene data show CDR1 as SGHTS and CDR2 as YDEGEE. CDR3 DNA: TGTGCCAGCAGCGGGGGACTAGCGTACAGAGAGACCCAGTACTTC. It codes for CASSGGLAYRETQYF.

V is TRBV28 and J is TRBJ2-5; D call uncertain. CDR3 length equals 16 residues. The germline V and J ends were trimmed by 2 bases and 2 bases, with 15 bases remaining between them. The germline CDR1 and CDR2 sequences are MDHEN and SYDVKM. CDR3 region: CASSLRPRHTQETQYF. As DNA, the CDR3 is TGTGCCAGCAGTTTACGCCCGAGGCATACACAAGAGACCCAGTACTTC. Together with reference TRBV28 and TRBJ2-5, the CDR3 gives the full variable domain: DVKVTQSSRYLVKRTGEKVFLECVQDMDHENMFWYRQDPGLGLRLIYFSYDVKMKEKGDIPEGYSVSREKKERFSLILESASTNQTSMYLCASSLRPRHTQETQYFGPGTRLLVL.

The chain combines TRBV2 with TRBJ2-4; D might be TRBD2 (5 bases). CDR1 is SNHLY, CDR2 FYNNEI, per germline. There are 15 residues in the CDR3. V was shortened by 3 bases and J by 0 bases, with 9 bases between the two germline ends. The CDR3 is CASSEVGLAKNIQYF. The CDR3 DNA reads as TGTGCCAGCAGTGAGGTCGGACTAGCCAAAAACATTCAGTACTTC.

The J gene is TRBJ2-1, the V gene TRBV9; D not resolved. Trimming took 0 bases from V and 10 from J, leaving 17 bases between them. Germline V lookup: CDR1 SGDLS, CDR2 YYNGEE. CDR3 length: 15 amino acids. Written as DNA, the CDR3 is TGTGCCAGCAGCGTAGAGACTTCCTTCCCCGAAGAGCAGTTCTTC. Translating it yields CASSVETSFPEEQFF.

This clone was counted only a few times. The gene calls are TRBV5-4 and TRBJ1-1; TRBD1 is a possible D gene (5 bases). The CDR3 has 15 amino acids. Germline lookup yields CDR1 SGHNT and CDR2 YYREEE (reference sequence). Trimming took 0 bases from V and 0 from J, leaving 9 bases between them. CDR3 residues: CASSLGAGMNTEAFF. The CDR3 bases are TGTGCCAGCAGCTTGGGGGCAGGGATGAACACTGAAGCTTTCTTT.

The genes are TRBV23-1 and TRBJ2-7, with TRBD1 matching 8 bases. TRBV23-1 belongs to the ORF category, with a function that is uncertain. V dropped 7 bases and J dropped 5; count of bases not matched to a gene: 10. The CDR3 loop spans 14 amino acids. This CDR3 is CASNLDRGGDEQYV. CDR3 DNA: TGCGCCAGCAACCTCGACAGGGGAGGAGACGAGCAGTACGTC.

The chain combines TRBV11-2 with TRBJ2-5, with a possible D match to TRBD1 (6 bases). CDR3 length: 14 residues. Trimming pared 5 bases from V and 7 bases from J, leaving 17 bases between. The germline gives CDR1 SGHAT, CDR2 FQNNGV. The DNA for the CDR3 is TGTGCCAGCAGCGACTACCGGACAGCGAGGACCCAGTACTTC. Amino acid sequence: CASSDYRTARTQYF.

This chain uses TRBV29-1 with TRBJ1-1, with D possibly matching TRBD1 (5 bases). The CDR3 totals 16 residues. Germline CDR1 is SQVTM and CDR2 is ANQGSEA. With 2 bases removed from V and 7 bases from J, the gap between germline ends came to 23 bases. The CDR3 nucleotides read TGCAGCGTTGAAATTCACCTCCACGGGTCAGGGATTGAAGCTTTCTTT. Protein: CSVEIHLHGSGIEAFF.

This chain joins TRBV12-5 and TRBJ2-3; 8 bases are a match to TRBD1. Looked up from germline, CDR1 is LGHNT and CDR2 is FRNRAP. The CDR3 has 16 amino acids. The junction had 8 bases not matched to a gene; V was cut back by 5 bases and J by 1 base. In DNA form, the CDR3 reads TGTGCTAGTGGTCCAGGTCAGGGGGCGGGCACAGATACGCAGTATTTT. Protein sequence: CASGPGQGAGTDTQYF.

This clone was observed a single time. V usage is TRBV6-4 and J usage is TRBJ2-1, with D tentatively TRBD2 (6 bases). CDR1 MRHNA and CDR2 SNTAGT come from the germline V gene. Trimming pared 6 bases from V and 0 bases from J, leaving 21 bases between. The CDR3 length is 18 residues. In DNA, the CDR3 is TGTGCCAGCAGCCCACGGGGCGGGACGTTGAGCTCCTACAATGAGCAGTTCTTC. Translating it yields CASSPRGGTLSSYNEQFF.

This chain links TRBV28 with TRBJ2-7, with D perhaps TRBD2 (7 bases). In germline, CDR1 is MDHEN, CDR2 SYDVKM. Between the trimmed V and J ends, which lost 2 bases and 2 bases, there was a span of 19 bases. This CDR3 has 17 residues. The CDR3 loop is CASSLGGGGRAAYEQYV. CDR3 coding DNA: TGTGCCAGCAGTTTAGGGGGCGGGGGCAGGGCCGCCTACGAGCAGTACGTC.

The chain uses TRBV7-8 and TRBJ1-1, with 7 positions matching TRBD1. CDR1 is SGHVS, CDR2 FQNEAQ, per germline. V shed 4 bases, J shed 4 bases, and the junction held 15 bases outside the gene matches. The CDR3 has 17 amino acids. For the CDR3, the DNA is TGTGCCAGCAGCTCCGACAGGGACCCCAGACAAGGCACTGAAGCTTTCTTT. This translates into CASSSDRDPRQGTEAFF.

The rearrangement joins TRBV10-3 to TRBJ2-1; D remains ambiguous. V lost 8 bases and J lost 5, with 7 bases in between. From germline, CDR1 is ENHRY and CDR2 SYGVKD. There are 11 residues in the CDR3. The CDR3: CAIGLNNEQFF. For the CDR3, the DNA is TGTGCCATCGGGCTGAACAATGAGCAGTTCTTC.

This chain's CDR3 is CASSEGTIPLQYF. The CDR3 nucleotides read TGCGCCAGCAGTGAGGGGACTATCCCTCTACAGTATTTT. V usage is TRBV10-1 and J usage is TRBJ2-3; 7 bases align to TRBD2. V shed 2 bases, J shed 12 bases, and the junction held 8 bases outside the gene matches. The length of the CDR3 is 13 residues. Germline lookup yields CDR1 WNHNN and CDR2 SYGVQD (reference sequence).